Sequencing of this TCR beta chain was carried out in a study of blood T cell repertoires in COVID-19. Germline CDR1 is LNHDA and CDR2 is SQIVND (reference sequence). This CDR3 has 12 residues. With 2 bases removed from V and 4 bases from J, the gap between germline ends came to 5 bases. Here immunoSEQ multiplex PCR was the method, and the copy in TCRdb shows in-frame clones only, minus some. The table shows under 300,000 clones, with around 83% occurring only once. The genes are TRBV19 and TRBJ1-2; the D is unclear. Material for sequencing was peripheral blood. The sequence derives from a man aged 35 to 55 who had recovered from COVID-19. CDR3 coding DNA: TGTGCCAGTAGTATAACCGGCTATGGCTACACCTTC. Translating it yields CASSITGYGYTF.